This T cell receptor (beta chain) came from a study of Ad26.COV2.S vaccination and SARS-CoV-2 variants. Noted treatment: over 15 received Ad26.COV2.S at low or high dose, single or two shots; about 5 received placebo; per-sample allocation not given. Day 63 after the first injection of vaccine or placebo was the sampling time. The CDR3 is 13 residues long. V gave up 3 bases and J gave up 8 bases, with 11 bases separating them. Germline loops: CDR1 LGHDT, CDR2 YNNKEL (reference sequence). Produced via immunoSEQ multiplex PCR; TCRdb's table is partial and in-frame only. Among approximately 340,000 clones listed, approximately 81% were seen once.

The sequence was collected from a person between 18 and 65 years old who received the Ad26.COV2.S COVID-19 vaccine or a placebo. The sample consisted of peripheral blood, taken in a trial of Ad26.COV2.S vaccine versus placebo. The chain carries TRBV3-1 (or the pseudogene TRBV3-2) and TRBJ2-1, with D perhaps being TRBD1 or TRBD2 (5 bases each). CDR3 protein: CASSHGGTYEQFF. CDR3 nucleotide sequence: TGTGCCAGCAGCCACGGTGGGACGTATGAGCAGTTCTTC.